A single sample is the source of the 21 T cell receptor delta chains below, sequenced in a study of gamma-delta chains in newborns, infants, children. TCRdb repeated clone calling on the reads with CATT. The sample includes thousands of delta-chain clones, about 1.6% of them seen just once. Sequenced sample: blood. These receptors were taken from a child who was a newborn, infant or young child, either healthy, febrile or measles-vaccinated (not recorded which).

This clone came up a few times. TCRdb's entry gives the protein of a much larger clone, which mismatches this DNA's translation at residue 10, likely from a read error; the protein reported here is translated from the DNA. CDR3 nucleotide sequence: TGTGCCTGTGACACTTCCAGCTGGGGGAAGAAACTCATCTTT. Protein: CACDTSSWGKKLIF. The V call is TRDV2, the J call TRDJ1; 8 bases match TRDD3. The CDR3 sequence is 14 residues long. CDR1 GEAIGNYY and CDR2 EKD come from the germline V gene. Trimming took 1 base from V and 8 from J; bases not matched to a gene: 8.

This clone showed up just a few times. A read error is likely here: a far larger clone is one base away. Different DNA sequences within this sample yield the same CDR3. This chain uses TRDV2 with TRDJ1; 8 bases match TRDD3. CDR1 is GEAIGNYY and CDR2 is EKD in the germline V gene. There are 16 residues in the CDR3. CDR3 DNA sequence: TGTGCCTGTGACACCGTTGGGGGATTCCAAACCGATAAACTCATCTTC. This codes for CACDTVGGFQTDKLIF.

This clone was detected a few times. A much larger clone lies a single base off, so this may be a read error. In the same sample, other DNA sequences code for this CDR3. The rearrangement uses TRDV1 and TRDJ1; D may be TRDD2 or TRDD3 (9 bases each). Per the germline V gene, CDR1 is TSWWSYY and CDR2 is QGS. The CDR3 runs to 22 residues. The CDR3 region is CARLGGLPTHLLGDPYTDKLIF. The CDR3 coding sequence is TGTGCCCGATTGGGGGGCCTTCCTACGCACTTACTGGGGGACCCCTACACCGATAAACTCATCTTT.

By proportion, this clone is large. The genes are TRDV1 and TRDJ1; no definite D call. Germline V lookup: CDR1 TSWWSYY, CDR2 QGS. V was clipped by 2 bases and J by 0 bases, with 22 bases between them. This CDR3 has 19 residues. DNA for the CDR3: TGTGCTCTTGGGGAAGGTTTTCCCGACCAACTGCATTACACCGATAAACTCATCTTT. Encoded protein: CALGEGFPDQLHYTDKLIF.

This clone was counted a few times. This DNA's translation differs at residue 5 from TCRdb's protein, which comes from a much larger clone; a read error is likely, and the protein shown is translated from the DNA. The genes are TRDV2 and TRDJ1; D perhaps matches TRDD3 (6 bases). The CDR3 runs 19 residues. V shed 3 bases and J shed 0 bases, with 25 bases lying between them. Germline-derived CDR1 and CDR2 are GEAIGNYY and EKD. The CDR3: CACDAAGYGFDQYTDKLIF. CDR3 sequence (DNA): TGTGCCTGTGACGCCGCGGGATATGGGTTTGACCAGTACACCGATAAACTCATCTTT.

This clone was seen a few times. A read error is the likely source, as a far larger clone sits one nucleotide away. At the DNA level, this CDR3 is encoded by other sequences in the same sample as well. The chain employs TRDV2 and TRDJ1; D might be TRDD3 (5 bases). Germline lookup yields CDR1 GEAIGNYY and CDR2 EKD. This CDR3 is built from 16 residues. With 0 bases removed from V and 0 bases from J, the gap between germline ends came to 13 bases. CDR3 DNA sequence: TGTGCCTGTGACACCCGGCTGGGAGGTTACACCGATAAACTCATCTTT. It encodes CACDTRLGGYTDKLIF.

Note on this clone: TCRdb has a much larger clone's protein, which differs at residue 12 from the translation of this DNA, likely because of a read error; what is shown is the protein translated from the DNA. The V and J genes are TRDV1 and TRDJ1; 7 nucleotides match TRDD3. There are 21 residues in the CDR3. J gave up 0 bases and V 4 bases, and 23 bases lay outside the gene matches. Germline CDR1 is TSWWSYY and CDR2 is QGS. The CDR3 DNA follows: TGTGCTCTTGGGGTGATGATGGTGCCGACTGGGGCGATAGGGAACACCGATAAACTCATCTTT. Amino acid sequence: CALGVMMVPTGAIGNTDKLIF.

This clone rates as medium-sized (0.01 to 0.1%). V is TRDV3 and J is TRDJ1, with 12 bases lining up with TRDD3. The CDR3 totals 21 residues. Per the germline V gene, CDR1 is TVYSNPD and CDR2 is GDNSRS (reference sequence). V lost 2 bases, J lost 0 bases, and 22 bases stayed unmatched. This CDR3 is CAFQTGGYTQRTSLYTDKLIF. CDR3 bases: TGTGCCTTTCAGACTGGGGGATACACCCAACGGACTAGTTTGTACACCGATAAACTCATCTTT.

This clone has a handful of counts. Just one base apart from a much larger clone, this may be a read error. The sample contains more than one DNA sequence encoding this CDR3. This CDR3 reads CALGELRPCHEGTDKLIF. The CDR3 DNA is TGTGCTCTTGGGGAACTACGCCCTTGTCACGAGGGGACCGATAAACTCATCTTT. The V and J genes are TRDV1 and TRDJ1; D uncertain. The CDR3 is made up of 18 amino acids. Looked up from germline, CDR1 is TSWWSYY and CDR2 is QGS. Trimming pared 0 bases from V and 2 bases from J, leaving 19 bases between.

On this clone: The TCRdb record carries a much larger clone's protein, which differs from this DNA's translation at residue 11; a read error is the likely cause, and the protein listed here is the DNA translation. The chain carries TRDV2 and TRDJ1; TRDD3 aligns across 9 bases. CDR3 length equals 16 residues. V dropped 9 bases and J dropped 2; count of bases not matched to a gene: 15. CDR1 and CDR2 (germline): GEAIGNYY, EKD. Here the CDR3 reads CAIIAGIRDGTDKLIF. Written as DNA, the CDR3 is TGTGCCATCATAGCGGGGATACGCGATGGAACCGATAAACTCATCTTT.

This clone was seen a few times. A far larger clone is one base from this, pointing to a likely read error. The same CDR3 is also encoded by other DNA sequences in this sample. J is TRDJ1 and V is TRDV1; TRDD3 aligns across 7 bases. This CDR3 spans 19 amino acids. Germline V gives CDR1 TSWWSYY, CDR2 QGS. CDR3 loop: CALGEGNGVLGHYTDKLIF. DNA for the CDR3: TGTGCTCTTGGGGAAGGAAACGGCGTACTGGGGCACTACACCGACAAACTCATCTTT.

In its sample, this clone was seen a few times. The mismatch at residue 13 between this DNA's translation and the TCRdb protein of a much larger clone likely reflects a read error; the protein shown is translated from the DNA. The gene calls are TRDV1 and TRDJ1; 8 positions match TRDD3. Trimming at V came to 1 base and at J to 0 bases, leaving 19 bases not matched to a gene. This CDR3 comprises 21 residues. Looked up from germline, CDR1 is TSWWSYY and CDR2 is QGS. DNA for the CDR3: TGTGCTCTTGGGGAACCTCCCGCTCCGATGGGGGATGCGCCTTACACCGATAAACTCATCTTT. Translated: CALGEPPAPMGDAPYTDKLIF.

Worth noting for this clone: A far larger clone is only one base removed, so a read error is likely. This CDR3 is also generated by other DNA sequences in the sample. The CDR3 loop reads CACGPGGRRHTDKLIF. DNA for the CDR3: TGTGCCTGTGGGCCTGGGGGACGCCGCCACACCGATAAACTCATCTTT. This chain links TRDV2 with TRDJ1, with 8 bases lining up with TRDD3. CDR3 length equals 16 residues. Germline V CDR1 and CDR2: GEAIGNYY, EKD. V shed 5 bases, J shed 0 bases, and the junction held 10 bases outside the gene matches.

Judged by abundance, this clone is medium-sized. The V and J genes are TRDV3 and TRDJ1; 7 bases line up with TRDD3. The V gene's germline CDR1 is TVYSNPD and CDR2 GDNSRS (reference sequence). The trim removed 4 bases at V and 0 bases at J, leaving 26 bases unmatched. This CDR3 is 20 amino acids long. The CDR3 spells CASTSPRPGGIVSYTDKLIF. CDR3 nucleotides: TGTGCCTCCACCTCCCCCCGTCCCGGGGGGATCGTTTCGTACACCGATAAACTCATCTTT.

This clone was found a few times. The protein that TCRdb holds for this DNA derives from a much larger clone and differs from the translated DNA at residue 7, which likely indicates a read error; the protein shown here is translated from the DNA. The chain uses TRDV2 and TRDJ1; tentative D call: TRDD3 (5 bases). Germline loops: CDR1 GEAIGNYY, CDR2 EKD. Trimming took 9 bases from V and 3 from J, leaving 25 bases between them. This CDR3 region has 16 residues. CDR3 coding DNA: TGTGCCATCATAGCGGGGGTACGCGATGGAGCCGATAAACTCATCTTT. It translates to CAIIAGVRDGADKLIF.

This clone was counted a few times. TCRdb's entry gives the protein of a much larger clone, which mismatches this DNA's translation at residue 10, likely from a read error; the protein reported here is translated from the DNA. The chain combines TRDV2 with TRDJ1, with 7 bases that match TRDD3. CDR3 size: 16 residues. Germline loops: CDR1 GEAIGNYY, CDR2 EKD. Trimming removed 0 bases from V and 3 bases from J; junction bases left unmatched: 9. For the CDR3, the DNA is TGTGCCTGTGACACCGCTGGGGGCTTTCCGGCCGATAAACTCATCTTT. This gives the protein CACDTAGGFPADKLIF.

Concerning this clone: A much larger clone is a single base away; this may be a read error. V is TRDV1 and J is TRDJ1; D may be TRDD2 or TRDD3 (8 bases each). Per the germline V gene, CDR1 is TSWWSYY and CDR2 is QGS. The CDR3 extends over 23 amino acids. CDR3 bases: TGTGCTCCTGGGGAACGGTCCCCTTCCTTCCTAGAGGGATACGGGGGGGAGACCGATAAACTCATCTTT. This gives the protein CAPGERSPSFLEGYGGETDKLIF.

A few counts support this clone. A far larger clone is a single base away, which makes a read error likely. Other DNA sequences in this sample translate to the same CDR3. V is TRDV1 and J is TRDJ1, with a possible D match to TRDD3 (6 bases). CDR3 size: 21 residues. Trimming took 4 bases from V and 0 from J, leaving 30 bases between them. Germline loops: CDR1 TSWWSYY, CDR2 QGS. In DNA, the CDR3 is TGTGCTCTTGGGGGAGTGCGCGGGGGACCCCCTTGGTCCTTGTACACCGATAAACTCATCTTT. Translation gives CALGGVRGGPPWSLYTDKLIF.

The table lists this clone with a few counts. TCRdb's protein for this DNA is that of a much larger clone and differs from the translation at residue 3, likely a read error; the protein shown is the DNA translation. The J gene is TRDJ3, the V gene TRDV2; 13 nucleotides agree with TRDD3. Germline CDR1 GEAIGNYY, CDR2 EKD. This CDR3 comprises 22 residues. The CDR3 region is CARDTSLLGDTPSSWDTRQMFF. CDR3 nucleotide sequence: TGTGCCCGTGACACTTCATTACTGGGGGATACGCCCAGCTCCTGGGACACCCGACAGATGTTTTTC.

This clone is medium-sized by share. This may be a read error: a much more frequent sequence differs by one nucleotide. This sequence joins TRDV1 and TRDJ1; 10 positions match TRDD3. The CDR3 is made up of 18 amino acids. The ends lost 1 base at V and 6 bases at J; junction bases unmatched: 14. From germline, CDR1 is TSWWSYY and CDR2 QGS. This chain's CDR3 is CALGEPGGYAILTNKLIF. In DNA form, the CDR3 reads TGTGCTCTTGGGGAACCAGGGGGATACGCGATCCTGACCAATAAACTCATCTTT.

This clone was seen only a few times. The protein TCRdb gives is from a much larger clone and does not agree with this DNA's translation at residue 4, likely a read error; the protein shown here comes from the DNA. The assigned J gene is TRDJ1, but the V gene is uncalled; TRDD3 is the table's D call, not checked against the DNA. This CDR3 is built from 16 residues. The CDR3 DNA reads as TGTGCCTGTGCCACCGCTGGGGGCTTTCTGGCCGATAAACTCATCTTT. Amino acids: CACATAGGFLADKLIF.